This entry is about one TCR beta chain. Its target is unknown. The source of the sample is a study of cytomegalovirus exposure and HLA in healthy donors. From germline, CDR1 is SGHDN and CDR2 FVKESK. V gave up 1 base and J gave up 5 bases; unmatched junction bases: 6. This CDR3 spans 15 amino acids. General observations from the study: More clonal expansion characterized HLA-associated TCR beta chains than equally common others in a later analysis. CMV serostatus was the sole immune exposure data available. Most CMV-associated TCR beta chains appeared HLA-restricted in a later analysis. In a later analysis, 15,000 to 20,000 TCR beta sequences were associated with HLA alleles at 0.05 false discovery rate.

Both 60 Vbeta primers and 13 Jbeta primers went into the PCR. Profiling relied on immunoSEQ multiplex PCR, and the TCRdb table lists in-frame clones only, not all of them. This sample lists more than 100,000 clones; its ten largest clones have about 3.5%. Input material: PBMCs. This sequence originates from a middle-aged man in good health and CMV-seronegative. This chain connects TRBV14 to TRBJ1-1; 8 bases line up with TRBD1. The CDR3 bases are TGTGCCAGCAGCCAAGGGACAGGGTCGTGGACTGAAGCTTTCTTT. Translated, it gives CASSQGTGSWTEAFF.